This is a list of T cell receptor beta chains from one sample in a study of blood T cells in healthy people across ages. Using its own MiXCR run on the 5' RACE reads, TCRdb lists one record per CDR3 protein. The sample lists around 520,000 distinct CDR3 sequences; roughly a quarter were seen once. The same sample was also studied in work on T cells of mothers and their children.

Input material: blood. The source of these receptors is a boy younger than 10 in good health. The CDR3 runs from the conserved cysteine through the conserved F or W. D genes are given only for firm matches. Clone size is not always given. Where it is, it says once, few, many or a class for expanded clones.

>few|TRBV9|TRBJ1-5|NA
CASSVVVFDQPQHF
TGTGCCAGCAGCGTAGTCGTGTTTGATCAGCCCCAGCATTTT
>NA|TRBV7-9|TRBJ1-4|NA
CASSYSRRGVANEKLFF
TGTGCCAGCAGCTATTCCCGCCGGGGGGTGGCTAATGAAAAACTGTTTTTT
>few|TRBV29-1|TRBJ2-6|NA
CSARRVGANVLTF
TGCAGCGCGAGACGGGTCGGGGCCAACGTCCTGACTTTC
>few|TRBV28|TRBJ2-2|TRBD1
CASSPLEGQGTGELFF
TGTGCCAGCAGTCCTCTCGAGGGACAGGGTACCGGGGAGCTGTTTTTT
>few|TRBV25-1|TRBJ1-4|NA
CASSESPGTEKLFF
TGTGCCAGCAGTGAATCACCAGGGACCGAAAAACTGTTTTTT
>NA|TRBV20-1|TRBJ2-3|NA
CSVRLDTQYF
TGCAGCGTCAGATTAGATACGCAGTATTTT
>many|TRBV7-2|TRBJ2-5|NA
CASSLALVLAGTQYF
TGTGCCAGCAGCTTAGCGCTAGTTTTGGCCGGGACCCAGTACTTC
>few|TRBV27|TRBJ2-7|NA
CASSHRANNEQYF
TGTGCCAGCAGTCACCGGGCGAATAACGAGCAGTACTTC
>NA|TRBV3-1|TRBJ2-7|TRBD2
CASSQGGAWGGTPLSHEQYF
TGTGCCAGCAGCCAAGGTGGGGCCTGGGGGGGGACCCCCCTCTCGCACGAGCAGTACTTC
>few|TRBV15|TRBJ2-1|NA
CATSGSMDEQFF
TGTGCCACCAGCGGGAGTATGGATGAGCAGTTCTTC
>few|TRBV13|TRBJ2-1|NA
CASSRLYYNEQFF
TGTGCCAGCAGCCGCCTCTATTACAATGAGCAGTTCTTC
>NA|TRBV7-8|TRBJ2-3|NA
CASSSGLSATDTQYF
TGTGCCAGCAGCTCCGGACTAAGTGCGACAGATACGCAGTATTTT
>NA|TRBV6-5|TRBJ2-1|NA
CASGYWGNEQFF
TGTGCCAGCGGATATTGGGGCAATGAGCAGTTCTTC
>NA|TRBV6-1|TRBJ2-1|NA
CASRRTALGERDNEQFF
TGTGCCAGCAGAAGAACCGCCTTGGGGGAGCGCGACAATGAGCAGTTCTTC
>NA|TRBV30|TRBJ1-3|NA
CAWTPGGLGNTIYF
TGTGCCTGGACCCCCGGGGGACTGGGAAACACCATATATTTT
>few|TRBV20-1|TRBJ2-2|NA
CSANRGGNTGELFF
TGCAGTGCTAACCGGGGCGGAAACACCGGGGAGCTGTTTTTT
>few|TRBV25-1|TRBJ1-5|TRBD1
CASTGDSNSNQPQHF
TGTGCCAGCACCGGGGACAGCAATAGCAATCAGCCCCAGCATTTT
>NA|TRBV2|TRBJ2-5|NA
CASRAGALLKETQYF
TGTGCCAGCAGAGCCGGTGCACTTCTTAAGGAGACCCAGTACTTC
>few|TRBV6-5|TRBJ2-7|NA
CASSSRAHEQYF
TGTGCCAGCAGTTCCAGGGCCCACGAGCAGTACTTC
>NA|TRBV7-9|TRBJ2-4|NA
CASSPSFRQLAKNIQYF
TGTGCCAGCAGCCCGAGTTTCCGGCAACTGGCCAAAAACATTCAGTACTTC
>once|TRBV4-3|TRBJ2-7|NA
CASSQGVASYEQYF
TGCGCCAGCAGCCAAGGTGTGGCTTCCTACGAGCAGTACTTC
>few|TRBV7-2|TRBJ1-2|NA
CASSPGGPGTGSFYGYIF
TGTGCCAGCAGCCCTGGGGGGCCAGGGACTGGATCTTTTTATGGCTACATCTTC
>NA|TRBV7-2|TRBJ2-7|NA
CASSLGSELAGQGEQYF
TGTGCCAGCAGCTTAGGATCGGAGCTAGCCGGGCAGGGGGAGCAGTACTTC
>NA|TRBV29-1|TRBJ2-3|TRBD1
CSVEEQFRGPSDTQYF
TGCAGCGTTGAAGAACAATTCAGGGGGCCGTCAGATACGCAGTATTTT
>NA|TRBV29-1|TRBJ2-5|TRBD2
CSVTVAGGWGETQYF
TGCAGCGTTACGGTAGCGGGAGGTTGGGGGGAGACCCAGTACTTC
>few|TRBV20-1|TRBJ2-7|NA
CSARGHYEQYF
TGCAGTGCCCGAGGTCACTACGAGCAGTACTTC
>many|TRBV29-1|TRBJ2-5|NA
CSVEVGWAEGQETQYF
TGCAGCGTTGAAGTCGGTTGGGCAGAGGGACAAGAGACCCAGTACTTC
>few|TRBV6-1|TRBJ2-7|TRBD1
CASPGQGAYEQYF
TGTGCCAGCCCGGGACAGGGGGCATACGAGCAGTACTTC
>few|TRBV27|TRBJ2-7|TRBD2
CASSLMVTPAGGPYEQYF
TGTGCCAGCAGTTTAATGGTCACCCCCGCGGGAGGGCCTTACGAGCAGTACTTC
>few|TRBV6-1|TRBJ2-7|TRBD2
CASSERGLAGPEQYF
TGTGCCAGCAGTGAACGAGGACTAGCGGGGCCCGAGCAGTACTTC
>NA|TRBV3-1|TRBJ2-1|NA
CASSQELGHHDEQFF
TGTGCCAGCAGCCAAGAGTTGGGACACCACGATGAGCAGTTCTTC
>NA|TRBV7-7|TRBJ2-1|NA
CASSFTEGNEQFF
TGTGCTAGCAGCTTTACAGAGGGTAATGAGCAGTTCTTC
>few|TRBV5-1|TRBJ1-6|NA
CASSLRSSSYNSPLHF
TGCGCCAGCAGCTTGCGGAGTAGCTCCTATAATTCACCCCTCCACTTT
>NA|TRBV7-9|TRBJ1-1|NA
CASSPDGQGTFF
TGTGCCAGCAGCCCAGACGGGCAGGGTACTTTCTTT
>few|TRBV18|TRBJ1-2|NA
CASSPGRRGGYTF
TGTGCCAGCTCACCAGGGAGAAGGGGTGGCTACACCTTC
>NA|TRBV3-1|TRBJ2-2|NA
CASSQFSPGELFF
TGTGCCAGCAGCCAATTCTCTCCCGGGGAGCTGTTTTTT
>NA|TRBV9|TRBJ2-1|NA
CASSVVPAGRMDYNEQFF
TGTGCCAGCAGCGTAGTTCCCGCAGGGCGGATGGACTACAATGAGCAGTTCTTC
>NA|TRBV7-8|TRBJ2-7|TRBD1
CASSPQGVYHYEQYF
TGTGCCAGCAGCCCCCAGGGGGTATACCACTACGAGCAGTACTTC
>NA|TRBV6-4|TRBJ1-5|TRBD1
CASSGTGVDQPQHF
TGTGCCAGCAGCGGGACAGGGGTCGATCAGCCCCAGCATTTT
>NA|TRBV4-1|TRBJ2-6|NA
CASSQGHFSGANVLTF
TGCGCCAGCAGCCAGGGACATTTCTCTGGGGCCAACGTCCTGACTTTC
>NA|TRBV6-6|TRBJ2-1|NA
CASSSGRVLENEQFF
TGTGCCAGCAGTTCGGGTCGGGTCCTTGAAAATGAGCAGTTCTTC
>NA|TRBV7-9|TRBJ2-5|TRBD2
CASSSTTSGGETQYF
TGTGCCAGCAGTTCAACGACTAGCGGGGGAGAGACCCAGTACTTC
>few|TRBV12-3/TRBV12-4|TRBJ1-2|NA
CASSSPTGIYGYTF
TGTGCCAGCAGTTCCCCTACAGGGATCTATGGCTACACCTTC
>NA|TRBV10-3|TRBJ2-5|NA
CAISDPERETQYF
TGTGCCATCAGTGATCCAGAGAGAGAGACCCAGTACTTC